Listed below are T cell receptor beta chains from one sample, sequenced in a study of blood T cells in healthy people across ages. TCRdb passed the 5' RACE reads through MiXCR, listing each CDR3 protein once. The sample lists some 1.7 million distinct CDR3 sequences, over 25% occurring once. Material: blood. The receptors were sampled from a woman younger than 45 in good health. Each CDR3 is given with its conserved first and last residue. Each record gives: CDR3 length, J gene, clone size, V gene, D gene, CDR3 DNA, CDR3 protein. D genes are given only for firm matches. Clone size is shown for a subset of rows, as once, few, many or a class of expanded clone.

18	TRBJ2-7	NA	TRBV7-6	NA	TGTGCCAGCAGCTCCGTGACTAACCTGGGTCCAGTATCCTACGGGCAGTACTTC	CASSSVTNLGPVSYGQYF
12	TRBJ2-5	many	TRBV6-4	NA	TGTGCCAGCAGTGAATTAACCGAGACCCAGTACTTC	CASSELTETQYF
14	TRBJ2-7	NA	TRBV5-1	NA	TGCGCCAGCAGCTCGGGGCTACTTACCTACGAGCAGTACTTC	CASSSGLLTYEQYF
14	TRBJ1-4	NA	TRBV6-1	NA	TGTGCCAGCAGTGACGCCTCAACTAATGAAAAACTGTTTTTT	CASSDASTNEKLFF
12	TRBJ2-5	many	TRBV5-6	NA	TGTGCCAGCAGCTTTTATGACGAGACCCAGTACTTC	CASSFYDETQYF
12	TRBJ1-2	few	TRBV5-5	NA	TGTGCCAGCAGCGTAGCCAGGGACGGCTACACCTTC	CASSVARDGYTF
14	TRBJ2-1	few	TRBV9	TRBD2	TGTGCCAGCAGCCGGGACTACTCCTACAATGAGCAGTTCTTC	CASSRDYSYNEQFF
11	TRBJ2-3	few	TRBV11-2	NA	TGTGCCAGCGCCACAGGTGATACGCAGTATTTT	CASATGDTQYF
16	TRBJ2-7	few	TRBV7-2	NA	TGTGCCAGCAGCTTAGCGCAGACGGGCCGATCCTACGAGCAGTACTTC	CASSLAQTGRSYEQYF
15	TRBJ1-5	many	TRBV7-3	NA	TGTGCCAGCAGCTTAATGGGGGGAAGCAATCAGCCCCAGCATTTT	CASSLMGGSNQPQHF
14	TRBJ2-1	few	TRBV20-1	NA	TGCAGTGCTAGAGATACTAGCAGGTACAATGAGCAGTTCTTC	CSARDTSRYNEQFF
13	TRBJ2-4	NA	TRBV7-9	NA	TGTGCCAGCAGCTTAGCCCCATGGGGCGAACAGTACTTC	CASSLAPWGEQYF
14	TRBJ1-1	NA	TRBV6-6	NA	TGTGCCAGCAGTTACTCCCACAGGACGGGTGAAGCTTTCTTT	CASSYSHRTGEAFF
13	TRBJ1-1	NA	TRBV29-1	NA	TGCAGCGTGGGTAGGACGGGAAACACTGAAGCTTTCTTT	CSVGRTGNTEAFF
16	TRBJ2-7	few	TRBV15	TRBD2	TGTGCCACCAGCAGAGATGTCGCGGGGGTAGGCTACGAGCAGTACTTC	CATSRDVAGVGYEQYF
14	TRBJ1-1	NA	TRBV28	NA	TGTGCCAGCAGTCTAAACGTGGGTGACACTGAAGCTTTCTTT	CASSLNVGDTEAFF
13	TRBJ1-2	NA	TRBV28	NA	TGTGCCAGCAGTTCGACAGCGGGGTATGGCTACACCTTC	CASSSTAGYGYTF
10	TRBJ1-1	NA	TRBV28	NA	TGTGCCAGGGATTCGGCTGAAGCTTTCTTT	CARDSAEAFF
13	TRBJ2-3	few	TRBV10-2	TRBD2	TGCGCCACCTCTAGCGGGAGAAGCGGTACGCAGTATTTT	CATSSGRSGTQYF
15	TRBJ1-1	few	TRBV7-2	TRBD1	TGTGCCAGCAGCTCACAGGGGCGCGTGAACACTGAAGCTTTCTTT	CASSSQGRVNTEAFF
12	TRBJ1-2	NA	TRBV7-9	NA	TGTGCCAGCACCACGGGGCAGTATGGCTACACCTTC	CASTTGQYGYTF
16	TRBJ1-4	NA	TRBV15	NA	TGTGCCACCAGCGGGAGCGAGACGGGACCTTATGAAAAACTGTTTTTT	CATSGSETGPYEKLFF
14	TRBJ1-2	few	TRBV2	TRBD1	TGTGCCAGCAGAATAACAGGGGGCGTAGTTGGCTACACCTTC	CASRITGGVVGYTF